One sample yielded the 23 T cell receptor beta chains listed below, sequenced in a study of CD8 T cells in Susac syndrome. Random hexamers served to reverse transcribe about 0.45 to 1 ug RNA. Each CDR3 protein is one row after TCRdb ran MiXCR on the immunoSEQ multiplex PCR reads. The sample consists of about 180,000 distinct CDR3 sequences, 85% to 95% of them appearing once. What was sequenced was CD8+ T cells from PBMCs. These receptors were obtained from a human donor with multiple sclerosis.

The J gene is TRBJ1-5, the V gene TRBV20-1, with a tentative D call TRBD1 (6 bases). The CDR3 has 13 amino acids. V was clipped by 4 bases and J by 9 bases, with 16 bases between them. Germline CDR1 and CDR2: DFQATT and SNEGSKA (reference sequence). The CDR3 DNA sequence: TGCAGTGCTAAACAGGGACTCCAACGGCCCCAGCATTTT. Translation: CSAKQGLQRPQHF.

The V gene is TRBV30, the J gene TRBJ1-3, with 8 bases lining up with TRBD1. The CDR3 is 17 amino acids. Germline V CDR1 and CDR2: GTSNPN, SVGIG (reference sequence). The V segment lost 1 base and the J segment 2 bases; nucleotides outside the gene matches: 10. The CDR3 bases are TGTGCCTGGAGTGGGGTCTACAGGGGGATAACTGGAAACACCATATATTTT. Protein sequence: CAWSGVYRGITGNTIYF. Full variable domain (missing parts from reference TRBV30 and TRBJ1-3): SQTIHQWPATLVQPVGSPLSLECTVEGTSNPNLYWYRQAAGRGLQLLFYSVGIGQISSEVPQNLSASRPQDRQFILSSKKLLLSDSGFYLCAWSGVYRGITGNTIYFGEGSWLTVV.

The V and J genes are TRBV3-1 and TRBJ2-5, with D maybe TRBD1 (6 bases). From germline, CDR1 is LGHDT and CDR2 YNNKEL (reference sequence). V dropped 1 base and J dropped 6 bases, with 12 bases sitting between them. This CDR3 has 14 residues. DNA of the CDR3: TGTGCCAGCAGCCAAGTTACAGGGCCGAAGACCCAGTACTTC. Translation: CASSQVTGPKTQYF.

The genes are TRBV7-9 and TRBJ2-1; a weak D match, TRBD2 (6 bases). The CDR3 is 12 amino acids. The germline V gene encodes CDR1 SEHNR and CDR2 FQNEAQ (reference sequence). Trimming shortened V by 4 bases and J by 10 bases, and 11 bases separated the two germline ends. CDR3 DNA: TGTGCCAGCAGCTCAACCCTAGCGGAGCAGTTCTTC. Encoded protein: CASSSTLAEQFF. Complete variable domain (other parts from reference TRBV7-9 and TRBJ2-1): DTGVSQNPRHKITKRGQNVTFRCDPISEHNRLYWYRQTLGQGPEFLTYFQNEAQLEKSRLLSDRFSAERPKGSFSTLEIQRTEQGDSAMYLCASSSTLAEQFFGPGTRLTVL.

The V gene is TRBV9, the J gene TRBJ2-7; D gene ambiguous. There are 14 residues in the CDR3. Trimming left V 1 base short and J 4 bases short, with 12 bases between. Germline V gives CDR1 SGDLS, CDR2 YYNGEE. In DNA, the CDR3 is TGTGCCAGCAGCGTAATAGGGAATCGGTACGAGCAGTACTTC. Translation gives CASSVIGNRYEQYF.

The chain carries TRBV5-1 and TRBJ1-1, with D possibly being TRBD1 (5 bases). The CDR3 covers 16 residues. CDR1 and CDR2 (germline): SGHRS, YFSETQ. Trimming stripped 4 bases from V and 0 bases from J, with 16 bases between. The DNA of the CDR3 is TGCGCCAGCAGCCCGGCGGGGACCCTCATGAACACTGAAGCTTTCTTT. Translated, it gives CASSPAGTLMNTEAFF. The full variable domain, in which reference TRBV5-1 and TRBJ1-1 provide the parts outside the CDR3, is KAGVTQTPRYLIKTRGQQVTLSCSPISGHRSVSWYQQTPGQGLQFLFEYFSETQRNKGNFPGRFSGRQFSNSRSEMNVSTLELGDSALYLCASSPAGTLMNTEAFFGQGTRLTVV.

This chain links TRBV5-4 with TRBJ2-7, with 7 bases that match TRBD2. Germline lookup yields CDR1 SGHNT and CDR2 YYREEE (reference sequence). This CDR3 has 12 amino acids. The DNA for the CDR3 is TGTGCGGTCAGGGAGGGCTTCGGAGAGCAGTACTTC. As protein: CAVREGFGEQYF.

This clonotype was detected once. The chain carries TRBV5-4 and TRBJ2-2; TRBD1 might be the D (5 bases). V shed 6 bases and J shed 4 bases, with 16 bases lying between them. This CDR3 is 15 amino acids long. Germline CDR1 and CDR2: SGHNT and YYREEE (reference sequence). CDR3 in DNA: TGTGCCAGCACCGTACAGGATGAGGTCACCGGGGAGCTGTTTTTT. It is translated as CASTVQDEVTGELFF.

The J gene is TRBJ2-5, the V gene TRBV5-1, with D tentatively TRBD1 or TRBD2 (5 bases each). Germline V gives CDR1 SGHRS, CDR2 YFSETQ. This CDR3 contains 17 residues. V was pared by 1 base and J by 5 bases, with 21 bases between. CDR3: CASSLIDRDPDWETQYF. CDR3 in DNA: TGCGCCAGCAGCTTGATCGACCGGGACCCCGACTGGGAGACCCAGTACTTC.

The rearrangement joins TRBV29-1 to TRBJ1-1; D gene ambiguous. The CDR3 spans 14 residues. Germline V gene data show CDR1 as SQVTM and CDR2 as ANQGSEA. Trimming removed 3 bases at V and 5 bases at J, with 16 bases between. CDR3 loop: CSVERRAELTEAFF. The CDR3 nucleotides are TGCAGCGTTGAGAGGAGGGCGGAGTTGACTGAAGCTTTCTTT. The whole variable domain, remainder taken from reference TRBV29-1 and TRBJ1-1, is SAVISQKPSRDICQRGTSLTIQCQVDSQVTMMFWYRQQPGQSLTLIATANQGSEATYESGFVIDKFPISRPNLTFSTLTVSNMSPEDSSIYLCSVERRAELTEAFFGQGTRLTVV.

The chain recombines TRBV4-1 with TRBJ1-1, with D uncertain. V lost 3 bases to trimming and J lost 8 bases, with 10 bases between them. The germline V gene encodes CDR1 MGHRA and CDR2 YSYEKL. CDR3 length: 12 residues. The CDR3 here is CASSQDQSEAFF. CDR3 DNA: TGCGCCAGCAGCCAGGACCAGTCCGAAGCTTTCTTT.

The sample holds one count of this clonotype. The rearrangement joins TRBV12-3 or TRBV12-4 to TRBJ1-4; D not certain. V gave up 6 bases and J gave up 0 bases, with 11 bases separating them. The CDR3 is made up of 15 amino acids. The DNA for the CDR3 is TGTGCCAGCAGCCCGACACTTGCAACTAATGAAAAACTGTTTTTT. Translated, it gives CASSPTLATNEKLFF.

J is TRBJ1-1 and V is TRBV18; possibly TRBD1 for D (5 bases). Germline CDR1 and CDR2: KGHSH and LQKENI. This CDR3 is built from 13 residues. The V and J ends lost 5 bases and 5 bases respectively, with 12 bases between them. The CDR3 sequence: CASSAGSGTEAFF. The CDR3 DNA reads as TGTGCCAGCTCAGCAGGGAGCGGGACTGAAGCTTTCTTT.

The J gene is TRBJ2-1, the V gene TRBV2; possibly TRBD2 for D (5 bases). This CDR3 is built from 16 residues. Germline V gene sequence: CDR1 SNHLY, CDR2 FYNNEI. The V and J ends lost 2 bases and 3 bases respectively, with 14 bases between them. Here the CDR3 DNA reads TGTGCCAGCAGTGAATACCCAGCGGAACTCTACAATGAGCAGTTCTTC. Its protein is CASSEYPAELYNEQFF. Based on the CDR3 plus reference TRBV2 and TRBJ2-1, the full variable domain is EPEVTQTPSHQVTQMGQEVILRCVPISNHLYFYWYRQILGQKVEFLVSFYNNEISEKSEIFDDQFSVERPDGSNFTLKIRSTKLEDSAMYFCASSEYPAELYNEQFFGPGTRLTVL.

V usage is TRBV24-1 and J usage is TRBJ2-3; tentatively, D is TRBD1 (6 bases). Germline V gene sequence: CDR1 KGHDR, CDR2 SFDVKD. V shed 4 bases and J shed 7 bases, with 14 bases lying between them. The CDR3 is made up of 14 amino acids. CDR3 DNA: TGTGCCACCAGTGACCACAGGACAGCCTATACGCAGTATTTT. This translates into CATSDHRTAYTQYF.

This chain joins TRBV29-1 and TRBJ1-5; D possibly corresponds to TRBD1 (6 bases). Trimming stripped 6 bases from V and 14 bases from J, with 20 bases between. The CDR3 covers 12 residues. Germline CDR1 is SQVTM and CDR2 is ANQGSEA. The DNA for the CDR3 is TGCAGCGTAATCGGGACAAGGGGAACGAAGCATTTT. It codes for CSVIGTRGTKHF.

V gene TRBV20-1 combines with J gene TRBJ2-2; TRBD2 agrees at 10 bases. There are 15 residues in the CDR3. Germline lookup yields CDR1 DFQATT and CDR2 SNEGSKA (reference sequence). V dropped 1 base and J dropped 8; count of bases not matched to a gene: 7. As DNA, the CDR3 is TGCAGTGCTAGAGCTACAGCGGGGGGGCCGGGGGAGCTGTTTTTT. This translates into CSARATAGGPGELFF.

The chain joins TRBV20-1 to TRBJ2-7; the D gene is possibly TRBD1 (6 bases). Germline CDR1 and CDR2: DFQATT and SNEGSKA (reference sequence). This CDR3 is 13 amino acids long. The ends were cut back, 0 bases at V and 6 bases at J, with 12 bases in the middle. CDR3 DNA sequence: TGCAGTGCTAGAGATCAACAGGGTCGCGAGCAGTACTTC. Translating it yields CSARDQQGREQYF.

The CDR3 reads CASQLGGDYGYTF. The CDR3 DNA reads as TGTGCTAGCCAACTAGGGGGTGACTATGGCTACACCTTC. The V call is TRBV25-1, the J call TRBJ1-2, with a possible D match to TRBD1 (6 bases). The CDR3 extends over 13 amino acids. The germline CDR1 and CDR2 sequences are MGHDK and SYGVNS.

J is TRBJ1-2 and V is TRBV7-2; TRBD1 might be the D (6 bases). Per the germline V gene, CDR1 is SGHTA and CDR2 is FQGNSA. The CDR3 has 14 residues. V was cut by 3 bases and J by 6 bases, with 14 bases left in between. CDR3 in DNA: TGTGCCAGCAGCTTCCCCCGACAGGTGGATGGCTACACCTTC. Its translation: CASSFPRQVDGYTF.

This clonotype was detected a few times. The chain couples TRBV20-1 to TRBJ2-1; TRBD2 matches 9 bases. The CDR3 covers 14 residues. J lost 4 bases, V lost 6 bases, and 7 bases had no gene match. Germline CDR1 reads DFQATT; CDR2 reads SNEGSKA (reference sequence). DNA of the CDR3: TGCAGTGCCCGAGGCGGGGGGGATTACAATGAGCAGTTCTTC. Translated, it gives CSARGGGDYNEQFF.

V and J are TRBV27 and TRBJ2-5; D may be TRBD1 or TRBD2 (6 bases each). The V gene's germline CDR1 is MNHEY and CDR2 SMNVEV (reference sequence). Trimming cost V 2 bases and J 5 bases, with 9 bases left between them. The CDR3 is 13 amino acids. The CDR3 protein is CASSLGGLETQYF. The CDR3 bases are TGTGCCAGCAGTTTAGGGGGGCTGGAGACCCAGTACTTC.

This chain uses TRBV5-4 with TRBJ2-5; D perhaps matches TRBD1 (6 bases). Germline V gene data show CDR1 as SGHNT and CDR2 as YYREEE (reference sequence). V was clipped by 4 bases and J by 5 bases, with 18 bases between them. The CDR3 is 15 amino acids. The CDR3 here is CASSAGYQGKETQYF. CDR3 DNA sequence: TGTGCCAGCAGCGCCGGCTACCAGGGGAAGGAGACCCAGTACTTC.